The subject of this entry is one T cell receptor (beta chain). The data were obtained in a study of cytomegalovirus exposure and HLA in healthy donors. About the study: Around 190 million T cells yielded around 100 million unique TCR beta sequences, as an earlier analysis found.

This CDR3 region has 20 residues. Germline lookup yields CDR1 MDHEN and CDR2 SYDVKM. V lost 3 bases, J lost 0 bases, and 16 bases stayed unmatched. Use of 60 Vbeta and 13 Jbeta primers characterized the PCR. Here immunoSEQ multiplex PCR was the method, and the copy in TCRdb shows in-frame clones only, minus some. This repertoire shows under 200,000 clones, over 70% found once; its top ten account for 2.5% to 3.5%. The rearrangement links TRBV28 to TRBJ2-7; the match to TRBD2 covers 11 bases. The sequence was obtained from a woman aged 45 to 65 in good health and CMV-seropositive. Sequences were obtained from PBMCs. The CDR3 region is CASSFSLGGGLAGGSYEQYF. The CDR3 DNA reads TGTGCCAGCAGTTTCTCCCTCGGGGGTGGGCTAGCGGGGGGCTCCTACGAGCAGTACTTC.